This passage covers 24 T cell receptor beta chains from one sample sequenced in a study of cytomegalovirus exposure and HLA in healthy donors. PCR primers comprised 60 Vbeta and 13 Jbeta primers. Sequencing was performed with immunoSEQ multiplex PCR; in TCRdb, only in-frame clones are kept and a portion is missing. The table records some 150,000 clones, 82% of them present only once. The specimen sequenced was PBMCs. The source of these receptors is a man aged 25-45 years in good health and CMV-seropositive.

Only one count was recorded for this clone. J is TRBJ2-3 and V is TRBV5-5, with 12 bases identical to TRBD2. The germline CDR1 and CDR2 sequences are SGHKS and YYEKEE (reference sequence). CDR3 length: 17 amino acids. The junction had 11 bases not matched to a gene; V was cut back by 7 bases and J by 2 bases. This CDR3 is CASSRLAGVQTTDTQYF. In DNA, the CDR3 is TGTGCCAGCTCCCGACTAGCGGGAGTACAGACCACAGATACGCAGTATTTT.

The chain uses TRBV6-1 and TRBJ1-2; D unclear. Germline V lookup: CDR1 MNHNS, CDR2 SASEGT. V gave up 2 bases and J gave up 7 bases, with 14 bases separating them. The CDR3 loop spans 14 amino acids. The CDR3 region is CASSETTARAGYTF. In nucleotides, the CDR3 is TGTGCCAGCAGTGAAACCACAGCGAGGGCTGGCTACACCTTC.

The CDR3 DNA reads as TGTGCCAGCAGCTTAATGGGGGGGAATGAGCAGTTCTTC. Encoded protein: CASSLMGGNEQFF. V and J are TRBV7-3 and TRBJ2-1, with 7 bases lining up with TRBD2. Germline V gene sequence: CDR1 SGHTA, CDR2 FQGTGA. V lost 1 base to trimming and J lost 7 bases; unmatched junction nucleotides: 1. This CDR3 region has 13 residues.

The V and J genes are TRBV7-9 and TRBJ2-5, with 14 bases that match TRBD2. The CDR3 spans 16 residues. The V segment lost 6 bases and the J segment 2 bases; nucleotides outside the gene matches: 5. Germline V CDR1 and CDR2: SEHNR, FQNEAQ (reference sequence). This CDR3 reads CASSLGTSGSQETQYF. CDR3 DNA sequence: TGTGCCAGCAGTCTAGGGACTAGCGGGAGTCAAGAGACCCAGTACTTC.

The CDR3 DNA reads as TGTGCCAGCAGCGTAGAGGGGACAGTCTATTCACCCCTCCACTTT. It translates to CASSVEGTVYSPLHF. J is TRBJ1-6 and V is TRBV9; 7 nucleotides align to TRBD1. The CDR3 runs to 15 residues. Germline CDR1 and CDR2: SGDLS and YYNGEE. Trimming removed 0 bases from V and 8 bases from J; junction bases left unmatched: 5.

V and J are TRBV2 and TRBJ2-3; TRBD1 matches 8 bases. The germline CDR1 and CDR2 sequences are SNHLY and FYNNEI. The CDR3 is made up of 14 amino acids. The trim removed 6 bases at V and 2 bases at J, leaving 4 bases unmatched. The CDR3 loop reads CASRQGGDTDTQYF. The CDR3 DNA follows: TGTGCCAGCAGACAGGGGGGAGACACAGATACGCAGTATTTT.

The chain couples TRBV7-3 to TRBJ2-7, with TRBD2 matching 11 bases. The length of the CDR3 is 15 residues. V gave up 2 bases and J gave up 3 bases; unmatched junction bases: 3. Germline CDR1 reads SGHTA; CDR2 reads FQGTGA. The CDR3 region has the DNA TGTGCCAGCAGCTTACGACTAGCGGGATACTACGAGCAGTACTTC. Protein: CASSLRLAGYYEQYF.

This chain links TRBV5-1 with TRBJ2-7; TRBD2 agrees at 13 bases. Germline trimming cut 6 bases from V and 7 bases from J; bases unmatched to any gene: 7. The germline V gene has CDR1 SGHRS and CDR2 YFSETQ. The CDR3 has 14 amino acids. CDR3 protein: CASTPGLAGFEQYF. CDR3 nucleotides: TGCGCCAGCACCCCGGGACTAGCGGGGTTTGAGCAGTACTTC.

This clone was observed a single time. The rearrangement uses TRBV21-1 and TRBJ1-4. TRBV21-1 is a pseudogene locus. The CDR3 is 11 residues long. The CDR3 loop is CASSLGGKLFF. CDR3 DNA sequence: TGTGCCAGCAGCCTGGGAGGAAAACTGTTTTTT.

The V and J genes are TRBV5-1 and TRBJ2-1, with 7 positions matching TRBD2. V lost 1 base to trimming and J lost 0 bases; unmatched junction nucleotides: 1. CDR1 is SGHRS, CDR2 YFSETQ, per germline. The CDR3 is 15 residues long. CDR3 in amino acids: CASSLQRDSYNEQFF. CDR3 nucleotides: TGCGCCAGCAGCTTGCAGCGGGACTCCTACAATGAGCAGTTCTTC.

This clone was counted once. The rearrangement joins TRBV27 to TRBJ1-1; a possible D gene is TRBD1 (5 bases). This CDR3 spans 14 amino acids. Trimming took off 5 bases at V and 0 bases at J, with 10 bases between the two ends. In germline, CDR1 is MNHEY, CDR2 SMNVEV (reference sequence). The CDR3 DNA reads TGTGCCAGCAGTCCAGGGAGGATGAACACTGAAGCTTTCTTT. This codes for CASSPGRMNTEAFF.

V is TRBV29-1 and J is TRBJ1-2, with D unresolved. Trimming removed 4 bases from V and 8 bases from J, with 11 bases in between. The germline gives CDR1 SQVTM, CDR2 ANQGSEA. This CDR3 has 11 amino acids. In DNA form, the CDR3 reads TGCAGCGTTGCTGCACGAGAAGGCTACACCTTC. This sequence encodes CSVAAREGYTF.

The CDR3: CASSQAGGTVSYEQYF. CDR3 coding DNA: TGCGCCAGCAGCCAAGCTGGCGGGACAGTTTCCTACGAGCAGTACTTC. The chain recombines TRBV4-1 with TRBJ2-7; tentative D call: TRBD1 (7 bases). Germline V gene data show CDR1 as MGHRA and CDR2 as YSYEKL. Trimming shortened V by 1 base and J by 1 base, and 14 bases separated the two germline ends. The CDR3 sequence is 16 residues long.

V gene TRBV5-5 combines with J gene TRBJ2-7; TRBD2 is a possible D gene (5 bases). The germline V and J ends were trimmed by 0 bases and 1 base, with 11 bases remaining between them. This CDR3 is built from 15 residues. CDR1 and CDR2 (germline): SGHKS, YYEKEE (reference sequence). The CDR3 DNA sequence: TGTGCCAGCAGCTTGGAGGACGGAGGATCCTACGAGCAGTACTTC. Translated, it gives CASSLEDGGSYEQYF.

The gene calls are TRBV6-6 and TRBJ2-1, with TRBD2 matching over 14 bases. V lost 5 bases, J lost 0 bases, and 0 bases stayed unmatched. CDR1 is MNHNY, CDR2 SVGAGI, per germline (reference sequence). This CDR3 is 16 amino acids long. The CDR3 sequence is CASSGTSGGSYNEQFF. The CDR3, as DNA: TGTGCCAGCAGTGGGACTAGCGGGGGCTCCTACAATGAGCAGTTCTTC.

CDR3 nucleotide sequence: TGCGCCAGCATCAGTGGAGATACGCAGTATTTT. The encoded protein is CASISGDTQYF. The J gene is TRBJ2-3, the V gene TRBV5-1; the D is unclear. Trimming pared 6 bases from V and 5 bases from J, leaving 7 bases between. The V gene's germline CDR1 is SGHRS and CDR2 YFSETQ. The CDR3 length is 11 residues.

This clone was recorded a few times. The chain uses TRBV19 and TRBJ1-1; D is uncertain. CDR1 is LNHDA and CDR2 is SQIVND in the germline V gene (reference sequence). Trimming left V 6 bases short and J 4 bases short, with 15 bases between. The CDR3 length is 14 residues. The CDR3 DNA reads TGTGCCAGTAGCCTCTCTAGGCGTGGCACTGAAGCTTTCTTT. This codes for CASSLSRRGTEAFF.

The gene calls are TRBV5-1 and TRBJ2-7, with 8 bases aligning to TRBD2. Germline assignment: CDR1 SGHRS and CDR2 YFSETQ. V shed 3 bases and J 5 bases; nucleotides not matched to a gene: 16. CDR3 length: 17 residues. As DNA, the CDR3 is TGCGCCAGCAGCTCACTTGGCGGGGGGTCCAAGGTCAACGAGCAGTACTTC. The encoded protein is CASSSLGGGSKVNEQYF.

The chain recombines TRBV28 with TRBJ2-7, with 9 bases matching TRBD2. In germline, CDR1 is MDHEN, CDR2 SYDVKM. There are 16 residues in the CDR3. The J segment lost 1 base and the V segment lost 2 bases, leaving 6 bases of the junction unmatched. Written as DNA, the CDR3 is TGTGCCAGCAGTTTAAATAGCGGGAGCCTATCCTACGAGCAGTACTTC. Protein: CASSLNSGSLSYEQYF.

Ten or more counts support this clone. V and J are TRBV5-1 and TRBJ2-7; D is perhaps TRBD1 (6 bases). Germline CDR1 reads SGHRS; CDR2 reads YFSETQ. The CDR3 has 14 amino acids. Trimming pared 5 bases from V and 3 bases from J, leaving 15 bases between. The CDR3 reads CASRTGTGYYEQYF. The CDR3 nucleotides read TGCGCCAGCAGGACAGGTACGGGCTACTACGAGCAGTACTTC.

For this clone: One end of the junction fails to match germline, which may point to a read error. The chain carries TRBV28 and TRBJ1-5; possible D gene TRBD1, 6 bases. Germline-derived CDR1 and CDR2 are MDHEN and SYDVKM. This CDR3 is 16 amino acids long. CDR3 sequence: CASSLLGGARGQPRHF. In nucleotides, the CDR3 is TGTGCCAGCAGTTTATTGGGGGGGGCGCGGGGTCAGCCCCGGCATTTT.

The rearrangement links TRBV10-3 to TRBJ2-1; D ambiguous. The V end was cut by 2 bases, the J end by 8 bases, with 19 bases between. This CDR3 is 16 amino acids long. CDR1 is ENHRY and CDR2 is SYGVKD in the germline V gene. The CDR3 spells CAISEPYGPLRDEQFF. The CDR3, as DNA: TGTGCCATCAGTGAGCCATATGGCCCGCTTCGGGATGAGCAGTTCTTC.

The rearrangement joins TRBV6-1 to TRBJ2-5; D ambiguous. In germline, CDR1 is MNHNS, CDR2 SASEGT. CDR3 size: 12 residues. V lost 7 bases to trimming and J lost 0 bases, with 6 bases between them. CDR3 protein: CASTRNQETQYF. The CDR3 nucleotides are TGTGCCAGCACCAGAAACCAAGAGACCCAGTACTTC.

The CDR3: CASSFGPGWAEAFF. The CDR3 DNA is TGTGCCAGCAGCTTCGGCCCGGGGTGGGCTGAAGCTTTCTTT. V gene TRBV5-5 combines with J gene TRBJ1-1; D not certain. Trimming removed 2 bases at V and 6 bases at J, with 14 bases between. CDR1 SGHKS and CDR2 YYEKEE come from the germline V gene (reference sequence). This CDR3 has 14 amino acids. The full variable domain, its missing parts supplied by reference TRBV5-5 and TRBJ1-1, is DAGVTQSPTHLIKTRGQQVTLRCSPISGHKSVSWYQQVLGQGPQFIFQYYEKEERGRGNFPDRFSARQFPNYSSELNVNALLLGDSALYLCASSFGPGWAEAFFGQGTRLTVV.